The 17 T cell receptor beta chains reported below all come from one sample, sequenced in a study of T cell repertoires in cytomegalovirus infection. TCRdb redid the calling of the reads with MiXCR, one entry per CDR3 protein. Of about 83,000 distinct CDR3 sequences in the sample, 25% to 30% were seen once. Their target antigens are unknown. The sample consisted of CD8+ T cells from cultured PBMCs, taken from culture after CMV antigen stimulation. Receptors were obtained from a human donor in good health (CMV status not recorded). Some clones in this sample may be carry-over from other donors' samples.

This clonotype was seen a single time. The rearrangement uses TRBV12-3 or TRBV12-4 and TRBJ1-6; a possible D gene is TRBD1 (6 bases). The CDR3 sequence is 14 residues long. Trimming removed 4 bases at V and 9 bases at J, with 13 bases between. The CDR3 sequence is CASSSTGKVSPLHF. In DNA, the CDR3 is TGTGCCAGCAGTTCTACAGGGAAGGTTTCACCCCTCCACTTT.

Of note for this clonotype: One junction end does not reproduce the germline sequence, and a read error may be involved. This chain uses TRBV5-6 with TRBJ2-3; 11 bases agree with TRBD2. This CDR3 has 18 amino acids. Germline V lookup: CDR1 SGHDT, CDR2 YYEEEE. CDR3 sequence: CASSYVAGGSFSIDTQYF. Here the CDR3 DNA reads TGTGCCAGCAGCTACGTAGCGGGGGGGTCATTCAGCATAGATACGCAGTATTTT.

The genes are TRBV5-6 and TRBJ2-4; 7 bases are a match to TRBD2. Germline lookup yields CDR1 SGHDT and CDR2 YYEEEE. Trimming cost V 5 bases and J 2 bases; bases outside gene matches: 7. The CDR3 spans 15 residues. The CDR3 bases are TGTGCCAGCAGTCGCCTAGCGGACCCCAAAAACATTCAGTACTTC. Translated, it gives CASSRLADPKNIQYF.

Many counts were recorded for this clonotype. V usage is TRBV7-8 and J usage is TRBJ1-1; TRBD1 is a possible D gene (6 bases). Germline V gene sequence: CDR1 SGHVS, CDR2 FQNEAQ. Trimming took off 2 bases at V and 0 bases at J, with 13 bases between the two ends. There are 16 residues in the CDR3. This CDR3 is CASSLWGLTMNTEAFF. In nucleotides, the CDR3 is TGTGCCAGCAGCTTATGGGGGCTTACCATGAACACTGAAGCTTTCTTT.

This clonotype came up many times. The chain combines TRBV15 with TRBJ1-2; 7 bases agree with TRBD1. CDR3 length: 16 residues. V lost 5 bases and J lost 4; bases outside the gene matches: 13. Germline CDR1 LNHNV, CDR2 YYDKDF (reference sequence). The CDR3 nucleotides are TGTGCCACCAGCGTACACGACAGGGCGGAGGGCTATGGCTACACCTTC. Its protein product is CATSVHDRAEGYGYTF.

This rearrangement joins TRBV6-2 or TRBV6-3 to TRBJ2-3, with D maybe TRBD2 (5 bases). This CDR3 is 14 amino acids long. CDR1 and CDR2 (germline): MNHEY, SVGEGT. The V end was cut by 2 bases, the J end by 3 bases, with 9 bases between. Written as DNA, the CDR3 is TGTGCCAGCAGTTACGGCGGGTTGACAGATACGCAGTATTTT. It is translated as CASSYGGLTDTQYF.

The chain carries TRBV25-1 and TRBJ1-3, with D possibly TRBD1 on 6 matching bases. V was shortened by 3 bases and J by 4 bases, with 13 bases between the two germline ends. Germline CDR1 and CDR2: MGHDK and SYGVNS. The CDR3 length is 15 residues. The chain's CDR3 is CASSDLTGTGNTIYF. As DNA, the CDR3 is TGTGCCAGCAGTGACCTAACAGGGACAGGAAACACCATATATTTT.

This clonotype has ten or more counts. The chain employs TRBV19 and TRBJ2-7; D perhaps matches TRBD1 (6 bases). This CDR3 region has 15 residues. Germline loops: CDR1 LNHDA, CDR2 SQIVND (reference sequence). V lost 5 bases, J lost 0 bases, and 14 bases lay in between. The DNA for the CDR3 is TGTGCCAGTAGTGAGACCGGGACATACTCCTACGAGCAGTACTTC. It translates to CASSETGTYSYEQYF.

This sequence joins TRBV12-3 or TRBV12-4 and TRBJ1-1, with unresolved D. The CDR3 has 14 residues. Trimming left V 5 bases short and J 11 bases short, with 21 bases between. The CDR3 region has the DNA TGTGCCAGCAGTCGCTGGGCGGTGGCTCCGGGCGCTTTCTTT. Amino acids: CASSRWAVAPGAFF.

The chain joins TRBV4-2 to TRBJ2-1; the D is unclear. Trimming removed 0 bases from V and 3 bases from J, with 12 bases in between. Germline V gene sequence: CDR1 LGHNA, CDR2 YNFKEQ. This CDR3 spans 16 amino acids. The CDR3 sequence: CASSQDTADYYNEQFF. The CDR3 DNA sequence: TGTGCCAGCAGCCAAGATACGGCGGATTACTACAATGAGCAGTTCTTC.

The genes are TRBV28 and TRBJ1-4; 9 bases agree with TRBD1. Germline CDR1 is MDHEN and CDR2 is SYDVKM. After removal of 11 bases from V and 0 bases from J, the junction contained 13 bases not matched to a gene. This CDR3 is 17 amino acids long. CDR3 bases: TGTGCCGGCTCGTCCCGGGACAGGGTTGCAACTAATGAAAAACTGTTTTTT. Translated: CAGSSRDRVATNEKLFF.

The rearrangement joins TRBV7-2 to TRBJ2-3; TRBD2 matches 9 bases. The CDR3 runs to 17 residues. Germline CDR1 reads SGHTA; CDR2 reads FQGNSA. The V segment lost 1 base and the J segment 3 bases; nucleotides outside the gene matches: 8. CDR3 bases: TGTGCCAGCAGCTTAGAATTGCGGGGGGGCCCAACAGATACGCAGTATTTT. Encoded protein: CASSLELRGGPTDTQYF.

At least ten counts were recorded for this clonotype. This sequence joins TRBV7-8 and TRBJ2-3, with TRBD1 matching 8 bases. V gave up 5 bases and J gave up 0 bases; unmatched junction bases: 16. The germline V gene encodes CDR1 SGHVS and CDR2 FQNEAQ. The CDR3 consists of 19 residues. The CDR3 sequence is CASSLESGGVISSTDTQYF. CDR3 bases: TGTGCCAGCAGCCTAGAGTCAGGGGGCGTAATATCTAGCACAGATACGCAGTATTTT.

V usage is TRBV3-1 and J usage is TRBJ1-1; no definite D call. There are 14 residues in the CDR3. Germline V gene sequence: CDR1 LGHDT, CDR2 YNNKEL (reference sequence). Trimming removed 0 bases at V and 2 bases at J, with 7 bases between. DNA for the CDR3: TGTGCCAGCAGCCAAGATACGGATAACACTGAAGCTTTCTTT. It translates to CASSQDTDNTEAFF.

This clonotype was counted once. The junction differs from germline at one of its ends, possibly a read error. The chain uses TRBV7-3 and TRBJ1-1; D not certain. Germline loops: CDR1 SGHTA, CDR2 FQGTGA. CDR3 length equals 12 residues. This CDR3 reads CTSSPAGLEAFF. In nucleotides, the CDR3 is TGTACCAGCAGCCCCGCGGGCCTTGAAGCTTTCTTT. Complete variable domain (other parts from reference TRBV7-3 and TRBJ1-1): GAGVSQTPSNKVTEKGKYVELRCDPISGHTALYWYRQSLGQGPEFLIYFQGTGAADDSGLPNDRFFAVRPEGSVSTLKIQRTERGDSAVYLCTSSPAGLEAFFGQGTRLTVV.

This clonotype has just a few counts. The CDR3, as DNA: TGTGCCAGCAGCTGGACTAGCGGGAGCAAAAACATTCAGTACTTC. This gives the protein CASSWTSGSKNIQYF. The chain uses TRBV11-2 and TRBJ2-4; 13 bases agree with TRBD2. The germline gives CDR1 SGHAT, CDR2 FQNNGV. J gave up 3 bases and V 4 bases, and 0 bases lay outside the gene matches. The CDR3 spans 15 residues.

This clonotype has only a few counts. This may come from a read error, since a much larger clone is one base off. The chain couples TRBV7-9 to TRBJ2-2; possibly TRBD1 for D (5 bases). The CDR3 loop spans 13 amino acids. With 1 base removed from V and 6 bases from J, the gap between germline ends came to 6 bases. Germline-derived CDR1 and CDR2 are SEHNR and FQNEAQ (reference sequence). CDR3 DNA: TGTGCCAGCAGCTTAGAAGGGGCCGGGGAGCTGTTTTTT. Translating gives CASSLEGAGELFF. Together with reference TRBV7-9 and TRBJ2-2, the CDR3 gives the full variable domain: DTGVSQNPRHKITKRGQNVTFRCDPISEHNRLYWYRQTLGQGPEFLTYFQNEAQLEKSRLLSDRFSAERPKGSFSTLEIQRTEQGDSAMYLCASSLEGAGELFFGEGSRLTVL.